This T cell receptor (beta chain) was retrieved from a study of shared clonotypes between healthy human individuals. Overall study: Per donor, three plates held CD4 naive cells, three held CD4 memory, two held CD8 naive and one held CD8 memory.

This clone occurred once. What it binds is unknown. The CDR3 length is 14 residues. From germline, CDR1 is SGHRS and CDR2 YFSETQ. V was trimmed by 5 bases and J by 0 bases, leaving 12 bases between them. All donors were Caucasian adults living in Nashville, Tennessee. In the source study's methods: Filtering was not the same, since immunoSEQ gave junction-only sequences without quality scores. The repertoire was sequenced with immunoSEQ multiplex PCR; TCRdb's copy has only in-frame clones and lacks some. V and J calls and clone size are those listed in that table; D and trimming were worked out from the DNA. This table has about 2.3 million clones, just over 90% appearing once. Study-level points and caveats: The study generally estimated greater richness for naive than memory subsets.

This receptor was taken from a man aged 18 to 29 in good health. Some clones in this sample may be carry-over from other donors' samples. What was sequenced was naive CD4+ T cells from PBMCs. Described subset: CD45RA+ positively selected. The rearrangement uses TRBV5-1 and TRBJ2-7; a weak D match, TRBD2 (6 bases). The CDR3 coding sequence is TGCGCCAGCAGGAGAGCGGGTAACTCCTACGAGCAGTACTTC. Translation gives CASRRAGNSYEQYF.